Listed here are 25 T cell receptor beta chains from one sample, sequenced in a study of cytomegalovirus exposure and HLA in healthy donors. The PCR was carried out with 60 Vbeta primers and 13 Jbeta primers. Here immunoSEQ multiplex PCR was the method, and the copy in TCRdb shows in-frame clones only, minus some. The sample has fewer than 150,000 clones, about 80% seen once; the top ten hold 30%. Sample: PBMCs. The receptors stem from a man between 60 and 75 years old in good health and CMV-seropositive.

The rearrangement links TRBV29-1 to TRBJ2-4, with TRBD1 identical over 7 bases. Germline-derived CDR1 and CDR2 are SQVTM and ANQGSEA. The CDR3 totals 14 residues. Trimming at V came to 0 bases and at J to 7 bases, leaving 6 bases not matched to a gene. The CDR3 DNA follows: TGCAGCGTTGAAGACAGGGGACAGTTCAACATTCAGTACTTC. This translates into CSVEDRGQFNIQYF.

The CDR3 spells CASSHPKDLRASSYEQYF. CDR3 DNA: TGCGCCAGCAGCCACCCGAAGGATTTGCGGGCAAGCTCCTACGAGCAGTACTTC. The chain is built from TRBV4-1 and TRBJ2-5; TRBD2 might be the D (5 bases). Judging by the DNA end, TRBJ2-7 fits better; the J call may be wrong. Germline CDR1 and CDR2: MGHRA and YSYEKL. The CDR3 extends over 18 amino acids.

This chain joins TRBV6-1 and TRBJ1-5; TRBD1 aligns across 8 bases. The germline gives CDR1 MNHNS, CDR2 SASEGT. CDR3 length: 15 amino acids. J gave up 3 bases and V 4 bases, and 5 bases lay outside the gene matches. In nucleotides, the CDR3 is TGTGCCAGCAGTGCCCGGACAGGGTACAATCAGCCCCAGCATTTT. It codes for CASSARTGYNQPQHF.

This sequence joins TRBV2 and TRBJ2-5, with 7 positions matching TRBD2. In germline, CDR1 is SNHLY, CDR2 FYNNEI. Losses at the gene ends were 3 bases for V and 2 bases for J; bases not matched to a gene: 9. This CDR3 has 16 residues. The CDR3 DNA reads as TGTGCCAGCAGTGAGCTATCGGGGGGTCCTCAAGAGACCCAGTACTTC. It translates to CASSELSGGPQETQYF.

The chain recombines TRBV4-1 with TRBJ1-5; D is unclear. This CDR3 comprises 14 residues. Trimming took off 0 bases at V and 7 bases at J, with 10 bases between the two ends. Germline loops: CDR1 MGHRA, CDR2 YSYEKL. CDR3 amino acids: CASSQDPSGQPQHF. The CDR3 nucleotides are TGCGCCAGCAGCCAAGATCCCTCCGGGCAGCCCCAGCATTTT.

This chain connects TRBV19 to TRBJ1-1; D may be TRBD1 (6 bases). Germline lookup yields CDR1 LNHDA and CDR2 SQIVND (reference sequence). The CDR3 length is 13 residues. V dropped 7 bases and J dropped 0 bases, with 9 bases sitting between them. CDR3 sequence reads: CASIRGMNTEAFF. In nucleotides, the CDR3 is TGTGCCAGTATAAGGGGGATGAACACTGAAGCTTTCTTT.

This chain links TRBV5-5 with TRBJ2-5; 8 bases are a match to TRBD1. CDR1 is SGHKS, CDR2 YYEKEE, per germline (reference sequence). V was clipped by 0 bases and J by 4 bases; unmatched bases: 2. This CDR3 is built from 14 residues. CDR3 sequence reads: CASSLADRAETQYF. The CDR3 region has the DNA TGTGCCAGCAGCTTGGCGGACAGGGCAGAGACCCAGTACTTC.

This clone has only a few counts. J is TRBJ2-2 and V is TRBV6-1; 11 nucleotides line up with TRBD2. Germline V lookup: CDR1 MNHNS, CDR2 SASEGT. V lost 6 bases and J lost 7; bases outside the gene matches: 4. The CDR3 length is 14 residues. The CDR3, as DNA: TGTGCCAGCAGACTAGCGGGAGATGGCGGGGAGCTGTTTTTT. Protein sequence: CASRLAGDGGELFF.

This chain uses TRBV15 with TRBJ2-7, with TRBD2 matching over 10 bases. This CDR3 contains 13 residues. From germline, CDR1 is LNHNV and CDR2 YYDKDF (reference sequence). Germline trimming cut 6 bases from V and 1 base from J; bases unmatched to any gene: 0. The DNA for the CDR3 is TGTGCCACCAGACTAGCGGGATCCTACGAGCAGTACTTC. Translating it yields CATRLAGSYEQYF. The full variable domain, in which reference TRBV15 and TRBJ2-7 provide the parts outside the CDR3, is DAMVIQNPRYQVTQFGKPVTLSCSQTLNHNVMYWYQQKSSQAPKLLFHYYDKDFNNEADTPDNFQSRRPNTSFCFLDIRSPGLGDTAMYLCATRLAGSYEQYFGPGTRLTVT.

The chain recombines TRBV5-1 with TRBJ1-3; TRBD1 matches at 8 bases. There are 23 residues in the CDR3. Germline V gene lookup returns CDR1 SGHRS and CDR2 YFSETQ. With 4 bases clipped from V and 2 bases from J, the junction kept 29 bases outside the gene matches. The DNA for the CDR3 is TGCGCCAGCAGCCCCTCACCCCCCCGCTCCCCCGTGGACAGGGAAACCCCTGGAAACACCATATATTTT. Translation gives CASSPSPPRSPVDRETPGNTIYF.

The rearrangement joins TRBV5-6 to TRBJ2-1; no clear D gene. The germline gives CDR1 SGHDT, CDR2 YYEEEE. The V and J ends lost 2 bases and 8 bases respectively, with 8 bases between them. The CDR3 has 12 residues. The CDR3 region is CASSFLEDEQFF. The CDR3 nucleotides are TGTGCCAGCAGCTTTTTAGAGGATGAGCAGTTCTTC. Full variable domain (outside the CDR3, taken from reference TRBV5-6 and TRBJ2-1): DAGVTQSPTHLIKTRGQQVTLRCSPKSGHDTVSWYQQALGQGPQFIFQYYEEEERQRGNFPDRFSGHQFPNYSSELNVNALLLGDSALYLCASSFLEDEQFFGPGTRLTVL.

This chain links TRBV6-1 with TRBJ1-6; D might be TRBD1 (6 bases). The germline CDR1 and CDR2 sequences are MNHNS and SASEGT. This CDR3 region has 13 residues. Trimming took off 8 bases at V and 8 bases at J, with 13 bases between the two ends. CDR3 in amino acids: CASVLAGDSPLHF. The CDR3 coding sequence is TGTGCCAGCGTTTTGGCAGGGGATTCACCCCTCCACTTT.

The chain employs TRBV5-1 and TRBJ1-2; 7 bases align to TRBD1. Per the germline V gene, CDR1 is SGHRS and CDR2 is YFSETQ. This CDR3 spans 14 amino acids. The J segment lost 8 bases and the V segment lost 7 bases, leaving 14 bases of the junction unmatched. The CDR3 reads CASGGNRGSHGYTF. DNA for the CDR3: TGCGCCAGCGGAGGGAACAGGGGATCTCACGGCTACACCTTC.

The sample holds one count of this clone. V gene TRBV5-1 combines with J gene TRBJ1-4, with a possible D match to TRBD1 (6 bases). There are 14 residues in the CDR3. CDR1 and CDR2 from the germline V gene are SGHRS and YFSETQ. V was cut by 4 bases and J by 6 bases, with 13 bases left in between. CDR3 nucleotide sequence: TGCGCCAGCAGCCGAACAGGGTTGGATGAAAAACTGTTTTTT. It specifies CASSRTGLDEKLFF.

This rearrangement joins TRBV2 to TRBJ2-2; 16 bases are shared with TRBD2. The CDR3 covers 21 residues. V dropped 6 bases and J dropped 4; count of bases not matched to a gene: 17. CDR1 is SNHLY, CDR2 FYNNEI, per germline. The CDR3 coding sequence is TGTGCCAGCAGCGCAAGACCGGGACTAGCGGGAGGGCCTGGGAGCACCGGGGAGCTGTTTTTT. Protein product: CASSARPGLAGGPGSTGELFF. Complete variable domain (other parts from reference TRBV2 and TRBJ2-2): EPEVTQTPSHQVTQMGQEVILRCVPISNHLYFYWYRQILGQKVEFLVSFYNNEISEKSEIFDDQFSVERPDGSNFTLKIRSTKLEDSAMYFCASSARPGLAGGPGSTGELFFGEGSRLTVL.

This chain connects TRBV14 to TRBJ2-3; D gene ambiguous. Deletions cut 5 bases from V and 0 bases from J, with 21 bases between. The CDR3 consists of 18 residues. CDR1 and CDR2 (germline): SGHDN, FVKESK. CDR3 amino acids: CASSDPTDWASSTDTQYF. CDR3 in DNA: TGTGCCAGCAGCGACCCTACGGATTGGGCCTCTAGCACAGATACGCAGTATTTT.

The rearrangement uses TRBV6-4 and TRBJ2-2; 12 nucleotides line up with TRBD2. V lost 8 bases, J lost 3 bases, and 10 bases stayed unmatched. This CDR3 is 17 amino acids long. Germline CDR1 MRHNA, CDR2 SNTAGT. CDR3 region: CASSTSGRAYDTGELFF. CDR3 bases: TGTGCCAGCTCGACTAGCGGGAGAGCTTATGACACCGGGGAGCTGTTTTTT.

The chain carries TRBV19 and TRBJ1-2, with TRBD1 matching over 7 bases. After removal of 7 bases from V and 4 bases from J, the junction contained 6 bases not matched to a gene. Germline loops: CDR1 LNHDA, CDR2 SQIVND (reference sequence). The CDR3 runs 13 residues. CDR3 protein: CASNPTGPYGYTF. Here the CDR3 DNA reads TGTGCCAGTAACCCGACAGGGCCCTATGGCTACACCTTC.

The chain recombines TRBV7-9 with TRBJ2-7, with 9 bases lining up with TRBD2. CDR3 length: 15 amino acids. Trimming at V came to 6 bases and at J to 0 bases, leaving 6 bases not matched to a gene. CDR1 and CDR2 (germline): SEHNR, FQNEAQ (reference sequence). The CDR3 DNA is TGTGCCAGCAGTTTTCTAGCGGGGAGCTCCTACGAGCAGTACTTC. Amino acid sequence: CASSFLAGSSYEQYF.

The J gene is TRBJ1-1, the V gene TRBV25-1; D remains unclear. Germline V gene lookup returns CDR1 MGHDK and CDR2 SYGVNS. Trimming removed 1 base at V and 0 bases at J, with 6 bases between. The CDR3 length is 14 residues. The DNA of the CDR3 is TGTGCCAGCAGTGAATGGAGTGTGAACACTGAAGCTTTCTTT. This sequence encodes CASSEWSVNTEAFF.

The chain carries TRBV5-6 and TRBJ1-6; TRBD1 matches 7 bases. Germline lookup yields CDR1 SGHDT and CDR2 YYEEEE. This CDR3 has 14 amino acids. V shed 1 base, J shed 9 bases, and the junction held 4 bases outside the gene matches. The CDR3: CASSLTGAGSPLHF. CDR3 nucleotide sequence: TGTGCCAGCAGCTTGACAGGGGCGGGTTCACCCCTCCACTTT.

The chain employs TRBV28 and TRBJ1-1; a possible D gene is TRBD1 (5 bases). Germline V CDR1 and CDR2: MDHEN, SYDVKM. The CDR3 contains 13 residues. V was cut by 7 bases and J by 3 bases, with 12 bases left in between. CDR3 coding DNA: TGTGCCAGCACTGGAGGGGTGCACACTGAAGCTTTCTTT. Protein product: CASTGGVHTEAFF.

This chain joins TRBV5-5 and TRBJ2-7, with 9 bases that match TRBD1. The CDR3 has 13 amino acids. Germline V gene lookup returns CDR1 SGHKS and CDR2 YYEKEE (reference sequence). The ends lost 5 bases at V and 1 base at J; junction bases unmatched: 1. In nucleotides, the CDR3 is TGTGCCAGCAGACAGGGGGCTTCCTACGAGCAGTACTTC. It is translated as CASRQGASYEQYF.

The rearrangement joins TRBV1 to TRBJ2-7; TRBD1 is the table's D call, not checked against the DNA. TRBV1 is a pseudogene. This CDR3 is 14 amino acids long. CDR3 in amino acids: CTSSLQGFSYEQYF. For the CDR3, the DNA is TGCACCAGCAGCCTCCAGGGATTTTCCTACGAGCAGTACTTC.

The V and J genes are TRBV29-1 and TRBJ2-5; D is perhaps TRBD1 (7 bases). The J call may not be correct, given that the DNA end is closer to TRBJ2-7. The CDR3 sequence is 13 residues long. The V gene's germline CDR1 is SQVTM and CDR2 ANQGSEA. The CDR3, as DNA: TGCAGGTGGGAGCGGACAGGAGGGGGCGAGCAGTACTTC. Protein: CRWERTGGGEQYF.